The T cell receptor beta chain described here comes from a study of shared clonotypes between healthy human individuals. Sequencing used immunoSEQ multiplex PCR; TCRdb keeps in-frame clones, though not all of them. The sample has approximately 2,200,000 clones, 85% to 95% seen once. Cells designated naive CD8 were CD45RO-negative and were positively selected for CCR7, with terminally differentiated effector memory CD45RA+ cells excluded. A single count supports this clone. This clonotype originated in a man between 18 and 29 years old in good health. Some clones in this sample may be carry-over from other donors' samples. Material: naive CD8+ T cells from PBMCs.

CDR3 residues: CASSPNWGEQYF. The CDR3, as DNA: TGCGCCAGCAGCCCCAATTGGGGCGAGCAGTACTTC. The genes are TRBV23-1 and TRBJ2-7, with D uncertain. Being an ORF, TRBV23-1 has a function that is uncertain. This CDR3 region has 12 residues. V shed 6 bases and J shed 6 bases, with 12 bases lying between them.